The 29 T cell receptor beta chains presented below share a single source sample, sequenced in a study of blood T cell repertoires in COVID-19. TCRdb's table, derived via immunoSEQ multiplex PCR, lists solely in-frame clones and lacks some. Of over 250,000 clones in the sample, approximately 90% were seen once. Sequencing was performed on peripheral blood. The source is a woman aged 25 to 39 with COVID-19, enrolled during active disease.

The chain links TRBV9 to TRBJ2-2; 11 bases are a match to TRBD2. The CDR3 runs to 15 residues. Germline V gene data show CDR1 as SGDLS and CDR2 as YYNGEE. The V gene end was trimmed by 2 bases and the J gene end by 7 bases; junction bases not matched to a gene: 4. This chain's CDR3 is CASSVGLAEFGELFF. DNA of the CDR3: TGTGCCAGCAGCGTGGGACTAGCGGAGTTCGGGGAGCTGTTTTTT.

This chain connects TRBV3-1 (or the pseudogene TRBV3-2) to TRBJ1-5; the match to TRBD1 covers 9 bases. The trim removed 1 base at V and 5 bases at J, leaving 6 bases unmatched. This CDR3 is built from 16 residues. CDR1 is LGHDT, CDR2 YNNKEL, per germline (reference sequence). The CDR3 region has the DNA TGTGCCAGCAGCCAAGCTGGGACAGGGAGGGATCAGCCCCAGCATTTT. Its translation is CASSQAGTGRDQPQHF.

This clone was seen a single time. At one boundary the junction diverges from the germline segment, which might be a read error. The CDR3: CSAEPLLDDNEQFF. The CDR3 DNA reads TGCAGCGCTGAACCCCTACTTGATGACAATGAGCAGTTCTTC. V and J are TRBV29-1 and TRBJ2-1, with D unclear. The CDR3 extends over 14 amino acids. The V gene's germline CDR1 is SQVTM and CDR2 ANQGSEA.

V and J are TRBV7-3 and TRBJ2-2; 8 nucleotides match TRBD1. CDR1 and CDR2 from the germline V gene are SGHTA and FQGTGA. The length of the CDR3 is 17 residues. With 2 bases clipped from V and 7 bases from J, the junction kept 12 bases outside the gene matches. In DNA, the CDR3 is TGTGCCAGCAGCTTAGGGCAGGGGGCGAACGTAGGCGGGGAGCTGTTTTTT. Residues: CASSLGQGANVGGELFF.

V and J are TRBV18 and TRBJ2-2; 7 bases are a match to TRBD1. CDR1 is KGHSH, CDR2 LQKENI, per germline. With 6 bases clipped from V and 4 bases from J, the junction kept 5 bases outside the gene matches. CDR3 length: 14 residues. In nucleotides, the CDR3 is TGTGCCAGCTCCGCGGACAGGAGCACCGGGGAGCTGTTTTTT. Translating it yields CASSADRSTGELFF.

CDR3 amino acids: CAWSANRVENSPLHF. CDR3 DNA sequence: TGTGCCTGGAGTGCCAACAGGGTGGAGAATTCACCCCTCCACTTT. The chain employs TRBV30 and TRBJ1-6; D might be TRBD1 (6 bases). The germline V gene has CDR1 GTSNPN and CDR2 SVGIG (reference sequence). V was trimmed by 1 base and J by 7 bases, leaving 14 bases between them. The CDR3 is 15 amino acids.

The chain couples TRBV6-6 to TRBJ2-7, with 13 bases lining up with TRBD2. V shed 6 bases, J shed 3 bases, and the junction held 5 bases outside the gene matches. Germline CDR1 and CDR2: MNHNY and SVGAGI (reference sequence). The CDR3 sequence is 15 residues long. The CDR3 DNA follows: TGTGCCAGCAGCCCCGGGACTAGCGGGGTCTACGAGCAGTACTTC. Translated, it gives CASSPGTSGVYEQYF.

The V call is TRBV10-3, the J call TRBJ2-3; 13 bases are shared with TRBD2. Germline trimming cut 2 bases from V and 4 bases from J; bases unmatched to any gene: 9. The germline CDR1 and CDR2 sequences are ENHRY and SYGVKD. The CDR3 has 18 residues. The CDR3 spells CAISEPPWTSGSADTQYF. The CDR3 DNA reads TGTGCCATCAGTGAGCCCCCTTGGACTAGCGGGAGTGCAGATACGCAGTATTTT.

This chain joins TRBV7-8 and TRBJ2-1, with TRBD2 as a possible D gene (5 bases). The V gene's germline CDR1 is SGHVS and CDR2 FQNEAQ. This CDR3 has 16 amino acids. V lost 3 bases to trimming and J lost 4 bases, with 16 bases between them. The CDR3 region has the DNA TGTGCCAGCAGCTTTGAGACTGGGAGTTTATACAATGAGCAGTTCTTC. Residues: CASSFETGSLYNEQFF.

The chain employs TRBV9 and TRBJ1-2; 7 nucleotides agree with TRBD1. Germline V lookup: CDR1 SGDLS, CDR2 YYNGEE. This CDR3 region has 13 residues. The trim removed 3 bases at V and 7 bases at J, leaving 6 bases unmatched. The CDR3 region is CASSAQGRSGYTF. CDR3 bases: TGTGCCAGCAGCGCACAGGGGAGGAGTGGCTACACCTTC.

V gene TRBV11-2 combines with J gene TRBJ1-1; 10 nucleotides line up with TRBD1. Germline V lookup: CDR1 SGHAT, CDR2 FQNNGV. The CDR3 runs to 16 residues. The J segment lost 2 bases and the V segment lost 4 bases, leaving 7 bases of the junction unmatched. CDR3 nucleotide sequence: TGTGCCAGCAGCTCACGCGGGGACAGGGGAAACACTGAAGCTTTCTTT. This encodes CASSSRGDRGNTEAFF.

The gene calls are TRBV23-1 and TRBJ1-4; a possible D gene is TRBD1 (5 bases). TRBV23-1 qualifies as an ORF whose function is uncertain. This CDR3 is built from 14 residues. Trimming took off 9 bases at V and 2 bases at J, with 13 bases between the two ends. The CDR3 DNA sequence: TGCGCCAGGCGGGGGAGGAAGACTAATGAAAAACTGTTTTTT. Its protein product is CARRGRKTNEKLFF.

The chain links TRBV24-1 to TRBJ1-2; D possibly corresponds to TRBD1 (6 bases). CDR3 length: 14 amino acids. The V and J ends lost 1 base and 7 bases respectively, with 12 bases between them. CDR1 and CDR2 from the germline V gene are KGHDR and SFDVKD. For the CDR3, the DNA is TGTGCCACCAGTGATTTAGGCAGGGGAAGTGGCTACACCTTC. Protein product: CATSDLGRGSGYTF.

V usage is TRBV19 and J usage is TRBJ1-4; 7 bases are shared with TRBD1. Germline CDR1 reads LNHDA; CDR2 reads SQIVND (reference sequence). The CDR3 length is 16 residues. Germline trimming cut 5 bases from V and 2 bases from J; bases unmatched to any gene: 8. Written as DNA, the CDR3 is TGTGCCAGTAGTCCCGACGGGACAGCCACTAATGAAAAACTGTTTTTT. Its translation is CASSPDGTATNEKLFF.

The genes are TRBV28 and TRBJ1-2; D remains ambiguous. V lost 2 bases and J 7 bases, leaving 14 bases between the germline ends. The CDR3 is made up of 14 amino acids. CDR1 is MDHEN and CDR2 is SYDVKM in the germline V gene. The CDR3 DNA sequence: TGTGCCAGCAGTTTACCCCCCGCGGTTGGTGGCTACACCTTC. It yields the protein CASSLPPAVGGYTF.

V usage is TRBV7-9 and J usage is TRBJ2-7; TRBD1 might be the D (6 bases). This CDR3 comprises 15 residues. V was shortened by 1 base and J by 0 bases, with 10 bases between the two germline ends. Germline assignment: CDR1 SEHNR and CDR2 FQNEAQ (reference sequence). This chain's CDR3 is CASSLGQVSSYEQYF. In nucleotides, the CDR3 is TGTGCCAGCAGCTTAGGACAGGTGAGCTCCTACGAGCAGTACTTC. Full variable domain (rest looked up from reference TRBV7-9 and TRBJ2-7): DTGVSQNPRHKITKRGQNVTFRCDPISEHNRLYWYRQTLGQGPEFLTYFQNEAQLEKSRLLSDRFSAERPKGSFSTLEIQRTEQGDSAMYLCASSLGQVSSYEQYFGPGTRLTVT.

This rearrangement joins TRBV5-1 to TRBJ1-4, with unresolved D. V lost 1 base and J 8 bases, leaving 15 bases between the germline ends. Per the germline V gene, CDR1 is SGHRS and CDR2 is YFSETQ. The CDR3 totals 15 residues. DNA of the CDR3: TGCGCCAGCAGCTTGAGTGCTGGGCCTGAGGAAAAACTGTTTTTT. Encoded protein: CASSLSAGPEEKLFF.

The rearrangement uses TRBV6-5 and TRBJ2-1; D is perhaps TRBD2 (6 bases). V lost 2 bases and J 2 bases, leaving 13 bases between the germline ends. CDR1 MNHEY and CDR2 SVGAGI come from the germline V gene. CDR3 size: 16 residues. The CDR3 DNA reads TGTGCCAGCAGTTACGGGGGGACCGGCCCCTACAATGAGCAGTTCTTC. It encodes CASSYGGTGPYNEQFF.

This chain's CDR3 is CASSEFFSDYSNQPQHF. CDR3 DNA sequence: TGTGCCAGCAGTGAATTCTTTTCAGACTATAGCAATCAGCCCCAGCATTTT. The V gene is TRBV6-1, the J gene TRBJ1-5; D remains unclear. With 2 bases removed from V and 0 bases from J, the gap between germline ends came to 14 bases. This CDR3 is 17 amino acids long. CDR1 MNHNS and CDR2 SASEGT come from the germline V gene.

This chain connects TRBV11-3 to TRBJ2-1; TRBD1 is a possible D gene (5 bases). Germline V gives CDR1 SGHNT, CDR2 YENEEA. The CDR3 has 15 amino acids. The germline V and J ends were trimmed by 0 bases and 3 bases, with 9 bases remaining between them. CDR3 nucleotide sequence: TGTGCCAGCAGCTTAGAATGGGGCGGCTACAATGAGCAGTTCTTC. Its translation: CASSLEWGGYNEQFF.

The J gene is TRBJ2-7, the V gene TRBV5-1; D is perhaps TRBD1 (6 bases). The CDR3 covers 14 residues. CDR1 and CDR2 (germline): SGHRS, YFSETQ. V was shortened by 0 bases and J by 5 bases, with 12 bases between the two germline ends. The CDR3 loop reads CASSLDRAYDEQYF. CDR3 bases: TGCGCCAGCAGCTTGGACAGGGCATATGACGAGCAGTACTTC.

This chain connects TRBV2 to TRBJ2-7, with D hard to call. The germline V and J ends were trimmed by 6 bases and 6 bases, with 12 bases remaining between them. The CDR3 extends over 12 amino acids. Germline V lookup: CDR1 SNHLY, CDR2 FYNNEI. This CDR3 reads CASSPTISEQYF. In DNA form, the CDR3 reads TGTGCCAGCAGCCCCACTATATCCGAGCAGTACTTC.

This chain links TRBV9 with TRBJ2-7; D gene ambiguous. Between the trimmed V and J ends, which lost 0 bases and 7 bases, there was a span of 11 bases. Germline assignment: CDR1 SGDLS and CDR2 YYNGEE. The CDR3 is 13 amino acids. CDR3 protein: CASSVDLAREQYF. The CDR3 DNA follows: TGTGCCAGCAGCGTAGATCTGGCGCGGGAGCAGTACTTC.

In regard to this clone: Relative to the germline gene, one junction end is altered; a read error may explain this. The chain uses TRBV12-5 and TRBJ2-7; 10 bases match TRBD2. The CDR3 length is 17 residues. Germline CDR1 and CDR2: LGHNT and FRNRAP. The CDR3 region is CASGFSGASGSSDEQYF. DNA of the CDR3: TGTGCTAGTGGTTTCTCTGGGGCTAGCGGGAGCTCCGACGAGCAGTACTTC.

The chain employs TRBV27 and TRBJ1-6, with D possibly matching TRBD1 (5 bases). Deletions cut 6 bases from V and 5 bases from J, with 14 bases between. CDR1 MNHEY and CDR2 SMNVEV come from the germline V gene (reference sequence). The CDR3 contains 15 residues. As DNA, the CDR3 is TGTGCCAGCAGGGGGGGGAGGGTTGATAATTCACCCCTCCACTTT. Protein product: CASRGGRVDNSPLHF.

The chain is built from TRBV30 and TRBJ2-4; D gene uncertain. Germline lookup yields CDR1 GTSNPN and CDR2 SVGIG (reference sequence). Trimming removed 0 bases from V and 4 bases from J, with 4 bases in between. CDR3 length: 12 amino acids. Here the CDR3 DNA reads TGTGCCTGGAGTGTCGAGAAAAACATTCAGTACTTC. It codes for CAWSVEKNIQYF.

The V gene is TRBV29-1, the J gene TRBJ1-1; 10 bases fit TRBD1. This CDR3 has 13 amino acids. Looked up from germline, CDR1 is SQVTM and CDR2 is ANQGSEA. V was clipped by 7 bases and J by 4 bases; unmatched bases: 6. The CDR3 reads CSASGTGVTEAFF. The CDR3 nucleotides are TGCAGCGCGTCCGGGACAGGGGTCACTGAAGCTTTCTTT.

The CDR3 sequence is CASSPTESSGGIGQYF. In DNA form, the CDR3 reads TGCGCCAGCAGCCCGACCGAATCTAGCGGGGGGATCGGGCAGTATTTT. The genes are TRBV4-1 and TRBJ2-3, with 11 nucleotides matching TRBD2. This CDR3 contains 16 residues. With 4 bases clipped from V and 11 bases from J, the junction kept 14 bases outside the gene matches. Germline CDR1 is MGHRA and CDR2 is YSYEKL.

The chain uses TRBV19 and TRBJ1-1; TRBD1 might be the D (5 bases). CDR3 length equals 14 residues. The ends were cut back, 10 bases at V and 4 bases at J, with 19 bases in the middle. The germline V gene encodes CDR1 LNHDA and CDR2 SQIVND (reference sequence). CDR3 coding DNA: TGTGCCACCGACCTGGGCGGCACAGGCACTGAAGCTTTCTTT. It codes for CATDLGGTGTEAFF.